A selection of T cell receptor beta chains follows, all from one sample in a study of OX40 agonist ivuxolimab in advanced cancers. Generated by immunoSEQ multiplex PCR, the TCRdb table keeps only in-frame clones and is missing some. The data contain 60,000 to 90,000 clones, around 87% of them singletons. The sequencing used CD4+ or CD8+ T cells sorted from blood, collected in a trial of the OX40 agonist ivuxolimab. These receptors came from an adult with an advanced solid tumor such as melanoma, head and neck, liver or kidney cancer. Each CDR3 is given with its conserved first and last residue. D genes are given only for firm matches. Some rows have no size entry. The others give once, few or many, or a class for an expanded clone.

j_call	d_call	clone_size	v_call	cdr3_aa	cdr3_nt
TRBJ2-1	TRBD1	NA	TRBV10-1	CASSPLRFRDRSVYNEQFF	TGCGCCAGCAGCCCCCTACGGTTCCGGGACAGAAGCGTCTACAATGAGCAGTTCTTC
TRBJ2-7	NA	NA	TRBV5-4	CASSWTRSYEQYF	TGTGCCAGCAGCTGGACGCGCTCCTACGAGCAGTACTTC
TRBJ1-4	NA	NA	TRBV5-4	CASSLQPGTNEKLFF	TGTGCCAGCAGCTTGCAGCCGGGAACTAATGAAAAACTGTTTTTT
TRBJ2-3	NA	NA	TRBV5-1	CASGLAATQDTQYF	TGCGCCAGCGGCCTAGCAGCTACACAAGATACGCAGTATTTT
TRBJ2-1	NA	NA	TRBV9	CASRPSSWEAGEQFF	TGTGCCAGCAGGCCCTCCTCCTGGGAGGCGGGTGAGCAGTTCTTC
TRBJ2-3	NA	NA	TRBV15	CATSRGLQSSTDTQYF	TGTGCCACCAGCAGAGGGCTCCAATCTAGCACAGATACGCAGTATTTT
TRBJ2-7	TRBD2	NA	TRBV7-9	CASSLVSGRLGEQYF	TGTGCCAGCAGCTTAGTCAGCGGGAGACTCGGCGAGCAGTACTTC
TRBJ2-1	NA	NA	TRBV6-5	CASSYTRLGNEQFF	TGTGCCAGCAGTTACACAAGACTGGGCAATGAGCAGTTCTTC
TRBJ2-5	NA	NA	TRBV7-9	CATRLLTGETQYF	TGTGCCACACGGCTCTTAACGGGGGAGACCCAGTACTTC
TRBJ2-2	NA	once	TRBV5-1	CASSSQDSPQLGELFF	TGCGCCAGCAGCTCCCAGGACAGCCCCCAGCTCGGGGAGCTGTTTTTT
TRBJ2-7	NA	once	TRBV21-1	CASSKAPWGRYEQYF	TGTGCCAGCAGCAAAGCTCCCTGGGGGAGGTACGAGCAGTACTTC
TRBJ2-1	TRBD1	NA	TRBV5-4	CASSLGDRAYNEQFF	TGTGCCAGCAGCTTGGGGGACAGGGCCTACAATGAGCAGTTCTTC
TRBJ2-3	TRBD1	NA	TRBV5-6	CASSFRTGGTDTQYF	TGTGCCAGCAGCTTTAGGACAGGGGGCACAGATACGCAGTATTTT
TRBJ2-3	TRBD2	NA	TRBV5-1	CASRVSSGRAGSDTQYF	TGCGCCAGCAGAGTATCCAGCGGGAGGGCCGGATCAGATACGCAGTATTTT
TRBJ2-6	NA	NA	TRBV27	CASSLAGANVLTF	TGTGCCAGCAGTTTAGCTGGGGCCAACGTCCTGACTTTC
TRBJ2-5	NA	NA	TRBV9	CASSPDRQETQYF	TGTGCCAGCAGCCCAGATCGACAAGAGACCCAGTACTTC